This T cell receptor (beta chain) was documented in a study of shared clonotypes between healthy human individuals. Assay: immunoSEQ multiplex PCR; the TCRdb copy retains only in-frame clones and omits some. The sample has millions of clones; about 94% are singletons. Germline CDR1 is MGHRA and CDR2 is YSYEKL. The CDR3 is 15 amino acids. Trimming cost V 1 base and J 4 bases, with 14 bases left between them. Terminally differentiated effector memory CD45RA+ cells were excluded from the naive CD8 cells, which were CD45RO-negative and positively selected for CCR7. The source of this sequence is a man aged 18 to 30 in good health. Sequencing was done on a sample of naive CD8+ T cells sorted from blood. The chain combines TRBV4-1 with TRBJ2-7; D gene ambiguous. The CDR3 loop is CASSQALSPIYEQYF. The CDR3 bases are TGCGCCAGCAGCCAAGCCCTCAGCCCCATATACGAGCAGTACTTC.